Listed below are T cell receptor beta chains from one sample, sequenced in a study of identical twins. One entry per CDR3 protein results from TCRdb running MiXCR on the 5' RACE reads. The repertoire has around 370,000 distinct CDR3 sequences, approximately 9.1% of them found once; the top ten carry roughly 9%. Sequenced: naive T cells sorted from blood. Every receptor here comes from a woman between 45 and 65 years old in good health. The CDR3 runs from the conserved cysteine through the conserved F or W. D genes are given only for firm matches. Clone size is stated in some rows and not others, as once, few, many or a class when expanded.

d_call | j_call | v_call | clone_size | cdr3_aa | cdr3_nt
- | TRBJ2-1 | TRBV3-1 | - | CASSQEVRDEQFF | TGTGCCAGCAGCCAAGAAGTAAGGGATGAGCAGTTCTTC
TRBD2 | TRBJ2-7 | TRBV9 | many | CASSPQGLAGASRQYF | TGTGCCAGCAGCCCCCAGGGACTAGCGGGAGCTTCGCGGCAGTACTTC
- | TRBJ1-2 | TRBV11-2 | - | CASSLGLWPGETNYGYTF | TGTGCCAGCAGCTTAGGCTTGTGGCCAGGGGAAACTAACTATGGCTACACCTTC
TRBD1 | TRBJ2-4 | TRBV20-1 | - | CSARGMPGQGYIQYF | TGCAGTGCTAGGGGGATGCCGGGACAGGGATACATTCAGTACTTC
TRBD1 | TRBJ2-1 | TRBV5-1 | few | CASSLAVSGGRNEQFF | TGCGCCAGCAGCTTGGCCGTGTCAGGGGGCCGCAATGAGCAGTTCTTC
- | TRBJ2-7 | TRBV6-5 | - | CASSPQGGGWEQYF | TGTGCCAGCAGTCCCCAGGGTGGGGGTTGGGAGCAGTACTTC
- | TRBJ2-5 | TRBV12-3/TRBV12-4 | - | CASSPQLATETQYF | TGTGCCAGCAGTCCCCAACTGGCGACAGAGACCCAGTACTTC
- | TRBJ2-3 | TRBV20-1 | few | CSARDEDYLNTDTQYF | TGCAGTGCTAGAGATGAGGACTATCTGAACACAGATACGCAGTATTTT
- | TRBJ2-1 | TRBV20-1 | many | CSAEGSYNEQFF | TGCAGTGCTGAGGGCTCCTACAATGAGCAGTTCTTC
TRBD1 | TRBJ1-4 | TRBV30 | few | CAWRETGTGPEKLFF | TGTGCCTGGAGGGAAACCGGGACAGGGCCAGAAAAACTGTTTTTT
- | TRBJ1-2 | TRBV6-1 | - | CASNPLGRGGYTF | TGTGCCAGCAATCCCCTGGGCAGGGGTGGCTACACCTTC
TRBD2 | TRBJ2-3 | TRBV29-1 | many | CSVDGLAGEGTDTQYF | TGCAGCGTTGATGGGCTAGCGGGAGAAGGTACAGATACGCAGTATTTT
- | TRBJ2-1 | TRBV12-3/TRBV12-4 | - | CASSASGTTYNEQFF | TGTGCCAGCAGCGCCTCCGGGACGACCTACAATGAGCAGTTCTTC
TRBD2 | TRBJ2-4 | TRBV7-8 | few | CASSPALSGSETKNIQYF | TGTGCCAGCAGCCCCGCTCTTAGCGGGAGTGAAACCAAAAACATTCAGTACTTC
- | TRBJ2-5 | TRBV5-5 | - | CASSLTTGFRETQYF | TGTGCCAGCAGCTTAACCACAGGGTTCCGGGAGACCCAGTACTTC
- | TRBJ1-2 | TRBV19 | many | CATLGANYGYTF | TGTGCCACTCTGGGGGCGAACTATGGCTACACCTTC
- | TRBJ2-2 | TRBV12-3/TRBV12-4 | many | CASSSSGTHTGELFF | TGTGCCAGCAGTTCATCAGGGACCCACACCGGGGAGCTGTTTTTT
TRBD2 | TRBJ2-3 | TRBV5-4 | - | CASSARLAASTDTQYF | TGTGCCAGCAGCGCTCGACTAGCAGCTTCCACAGATACGCAGTATTTT
- | TRBJ1-4 | TRBV4-1 | many | CATSPLETNEKLFF | TGCGCCACATCCCCACTCGAGACTAATGAAAAACTGTTTTTT
TRBD1 | TRBJ2-3 | TRBV9 | once | CASSSRDRATTDTQYF | TGTGCCAGCAGCTCCAGGGACAGGGCGACCACAGATACGCAGTATTTT
- | TRBJ2-4 | TRBV3-1 | - | CASSLPRDIQYF | TGTGCCAGCAGCCTCCCGCGGGACATTCAGTACTTC
- | TRBJ2-1 | TRBV29-1 | - | CSVEGTYNEQFF | TGCAGCGTTGAAGGAACCTACAATGAGCAGTTCTTC
- | TRBJ2-5 | TRBV29-1 | few | CSVTTGPQETQYF | TGCAGCGTTACAACAGGGCCTCAAGAGACCCAGTACTTC
- | TRBJ2-6 | TRBV24-1 | - | CATSDLHGTGANVLTF | TGTGCCACCAGTGATTTGCATGGTACTGGGGCCAACGTCCTGACTTTC
TRBD1 | TRBJ1-2 | TRBV15 | - | CATSSRPGTGHYGYTF | TGTGCCACCAGCAGCCGCCCGGGGACAGGGCACTATGGCTACACCTTC
- | TRBJ1-2 | TRBV10-3 | - | CATGGEMDINYGYTF | TGTGCCACCGGGGGGGAGATGGATATCAACTATGGCTACACCTTC
TRBD2 | TRBJ2-5 | TRBV3-1 | - | CASSQTSVGVETQYF | TGTGCCAGCAGCCAAACTAGCGTTGGAGTTGAGACCCAGTACTTC
- | TRBJ2-2 | TRBV12-3/TRBV12-4 | - | CASSPEWGAPGELFF | TGTGCCAGCAGTCCAGAGTGGGGAGCGCCCGGGGAGCTGTTTTTT
- | TRBJ2-1 | TRBV15 | many | CATSRDKDDEQFF | TGTGCCACCAGCAGAGATAAAGACGATGAGCAGTTCTTC
TRBD2 | TRBJ2-3 | TRBV10-1 | few | CASSESGASGDPWSRNTQYF | TGCGCCAGCAGTGAGTCTGGAGCTAGCGGGGACCCCTGGTCCAGGAATACGCAGTATTTT
- | TRBJ2-1 | TRBV29-1 | - | CSGSRGSDEQFF | TGCAGCGGGTCCCGGGGATCCGATGAGCAGTTCTTC
TRBD1 | TRBJ1-6 | TRBV5-1 | few | CASSGGQGRYSPLHF | TGCGCCAGCAGCGGAGGACAGGGGAGGTATTCACCCCTCCACTTT
- | TRBJ2-7 | TRBV7-2 | many | CASLRAVSYEQYF | TGTGCCAGCCTGCGGGCCGTATCCTACGAGCAGTACTTC
- | TRBJ2-2 | TRBV27 | many | CASSFWVNTGELFF | TGTGCCAGCAGTTTTTGGGTGAACACCGGGGAGCTGTTTTTT
TRBD2 | TRBJ2-2 | TRBV7-9 | few | CASSLRLAATNTGELFF | TGTGCCAGCAGCTTACGACTAGCGGCAACCAACACCGGGGAGCTGTTTTTT
- | TRBJ2-6 | TRBV20-1 | - | CRARDPGTGLTF | TGCAGAGCTAGAGATCCAGGAACAGGCCTGACTTTC
TRBD1 | TRBJ1-1 | TRBV28 | few | CASSSRQGWTEAFF | TGTGCCAGCAGTTCTCGACAGGGTTGGACTGAAGCTTTCTTT
- | TRBJ2-5 | TRBV10-3 | - | CAISERLGAQETQYF | TGTGCCATCAGTGAGAGGTTGGGAGCGCAAGAGACCCAGTACTTC
TRBD2 | TRBJ2-2 | TRBV5-1 | few | CASSGWREGLAGELFF | TGCGCCAGCAGCGGATGGCGGGAGGGCCTCGCCGGGGAGCTGTTTTTT
- | TRBJ2-7 | TRBV11-2 | - | CASSLEGAPTHEQYF | TGTGCCAGCAGCTTAGAAGGGGCCCCTACCCACGAGCAGTACTTC
TRBD2 | TRBJ2-1 | TRBV12-3/TRBV12-4 | few | CASSGIAGEEFF | TGTGCCAGCAGTGGGATAGCGGGAGAGGAGTTCTTC
TRBD2 | TRBJ2-1 | TRBV6-5 | - | CANGSIAGPYNEQFF | TGTGCCAACGGATCAATAGCGGGGCCGTACAATGAGCAGTTCTTC
TRBD1 | TRBJ1-5 | TRBV5-6 | few | CASSLAGQGANQPQHF | TGTGCCAGCAGCTTGGCCGGGCAGGGGGCGAATCAGCCCCAGCATTTT
- | TRBJ2-2 | TRBV12-3/TRBV12-4 | many | CASSPPRSGNTGELFF | TGTGCCAGCAGTCCCCCCCGGAGCGGAAACACCGGGGAGCTGTTTTTT
TRBD1 | TRBJ2-7 | TRBV7-2 | many | CASSLAGQVIYEQYF | TGTGCCAGCAGCTTAGCGGGACAGGTGATCTACGAGCAGTACTTC
- | TRBJ2-1 | TRBV20-1 | many | CSARGSLTGTNYNEQFF | TGCAGTGCTAGAGGGTCCTTGACGGGCACTAACTACAATGAGCAGTTCTTC
TRBD1 | TRBJ2-2 | TRBV29-1 | few | CSVAGTGVTGELFF | TGCAGCGTAGCCGGGACAGGGGTCACCGGGGAGCTGTTTTTT
- | TRBJ2-3 | TRBV20-1 | many | CSAARDTQYF | TGCAGTGCCGCTAGGGATACGCAGTATTTT
TRBD1 | TRBJ2-5 | TRBV27 | many | CASSLLGTGLETQYF | TGTGCCAGCAGTCTCCTCGGGACAGGGTTAGAGACCCAGTACTTC
- | TRBJ1-2 | TRBV29-1 | many | CSVDSGTIGAYTF | TGCAGCGTTGACTCCGGAACCATAGGGGCCTACACCTTC
- | TRBJ1-5 | TRBV12-3/TRBV12-4 | few | CASSDQWDQPQHF | TGTGCCAGCAGCGACCAATGGGATCAGCCCCAGCATTTT